The TCR beta chain described here comes from a study of blood T cell repertoires in COVID-19. Study-level background: T cells, B-cell-depleted T cells, or PBMCs supplied cDNA or gDNA.

This clone was counted once. Clones were read by immunoSEQ multiplex PCR, and TCRdb kept only the in-frame ones, dropping some. The sample lists some 120,000 clones, 70% to 90% seen once, with 3.5% to 4.5% in the top ten. This clonotype was sampled from a woman in her fifties or sixties with acute or convalescent COVID-19. The material sequenced was peripheral blood.

CDR3 residues: CASSFISGDNEQFF. CDR3 in DNA: TGTGCCAGCAGCTTCATATCGGGGGACAATGAGCAGTTCTTC. The V gene is TRBV7-8, the J gene TRBJ2-1; D might be TRBD2 (6 bases). CDR3 length: 14 residues. Germline values: CDR1 SGHVS, CDR2 FQNEAQ. The V end was cut by 3 bases, the J end by 5 bases, with 11 bases between.